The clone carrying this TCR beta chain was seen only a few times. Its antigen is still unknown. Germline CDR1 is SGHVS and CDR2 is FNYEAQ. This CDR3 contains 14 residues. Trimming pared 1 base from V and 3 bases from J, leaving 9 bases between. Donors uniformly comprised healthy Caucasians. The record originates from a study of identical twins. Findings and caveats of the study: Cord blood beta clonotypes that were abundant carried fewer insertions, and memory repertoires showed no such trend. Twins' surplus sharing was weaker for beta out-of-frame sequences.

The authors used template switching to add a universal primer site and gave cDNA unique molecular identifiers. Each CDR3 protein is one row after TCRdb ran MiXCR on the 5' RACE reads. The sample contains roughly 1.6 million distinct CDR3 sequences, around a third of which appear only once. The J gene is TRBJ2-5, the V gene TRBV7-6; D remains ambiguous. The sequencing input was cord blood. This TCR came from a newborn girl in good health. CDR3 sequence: CASSLVAPKETQYF. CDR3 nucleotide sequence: TGTGCCAGCAGCTTAGTAGCTCCAAAAGAGACCCAGTACTTC. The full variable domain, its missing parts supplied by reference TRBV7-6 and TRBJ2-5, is GAGVSQSPRYKVTKRGQDVALRCDPISGHVSLYWYRQALGQGPEFLTYFNYEAQQDKSGLPNDRFSAERPEGSISTLTIQRTEQRDSAMYRCASSLVAPKETQYFGPGTRLLVL.